The 12 T cell receptor beta chains given below trace back to one sample, sequenced in a study of blood T cell repertoires in COVID-19. This table comes from immunoSEQ multiplex PCR, and its TCRdb copy is limited to in-frame clones, with some not included. The table lists roughly 260,000 clones, about nine tenths of them singletons, with roughly 2.6% in the top ten. Sequencing was performed on PBMCs or T cells enriched from blood (not recorded which). These receptors were obtained from a young woman with acute COVID-19.

This chain links TRBV10-2 with TRBJ2-2, with D perhaps TRBD1 (5 bases). This CDR3 has 15 residues. V lost 4 bases to trimming and J lost 5 bases, with 14 bases between them. The germline V gene has CDR1 WSHSY and CDR2 SAAADI. The CDR3 coding sequence is TGCGCCAGCAGTGGGACCCAGGGTCGGACCGGGGAGCTGTTTTTT. Protein: CASSGTQGRTGELFF.

The chain joins TRBV30 to TRBJ1-4; D is possibly TRBD1 (5 bases). In germline, CDR1 is GTSNPN, CDR2 SVGIG (reference sequence). The CDR3 contains 17 residues. V dropped 4 bases and J dropped 0 bases, with 18 bases sitting between them. The chain's CDR3 is CAWKGKGSYATNEKLFF. CDR3 sequence (DNA): TGTGCCTGGAAGGGAAAGGGGTCTTATGCAACTAATGAAAAACTGTTTTTT.

The chain employs TRBV10-2 and TRBJ2-5; D is ambiguous. Trimming removed 5 bases from V and 5 bases from J, with 9 bases in between. Germline CDR1 is WSHSY and CDR2 is SAAADI. CDR3 length equals 12 residues. The CDR3, as DNA: TGCGCCAGCAGTTGGGCAACGGAGACCCAGTACTTC. This sequence encodes CASSWATETQYF.

The CDR3 here is CASSNTGGSADTQYF. The CDR3 nucleotides read TGTGCCAGCAGTAATACAGGGGGCAGTGCAGATACGCAGTATTTT. The genes are TRBV6-2 or TRBV6-3 and TRBJ2-3, with 9 bases aligning to TRBD1. The CDR3 has 15 residues. The V gene end was trimmed by 5 bases and the J gene end by 4 bases; junction bases not matched to a gene: 7. Germline V gene sequence: CDR1 MNHEY, CDR2 SVGEGT.

The chain couples TRBV9 to TRBJ2-2, with 11 bases lining up with TRBD2. The V gene's germline CDR1 is SGDLS and CDR2 YYNGEE. This CDR3 has 17 amino acids. The V and J ends lost 4 bases and 4 bases, in that order; junction bases with no gene match: 9. CDR3 DNA: TGTGCCAGCAGCATTGCCGGGACTAGCGGCCTCACCGGGGAGCTGTTTTTT. Translation: CASSIAGTSGLTGELFF.

The chain joins TRBV19 to TRBJ1-1; TRBD1 matches 7 bases. J lost 11 bases, V lost 3 bases, and 6 bases had no gene match. Germline V lookup: CDR1 LNHDA, CDR2 SQIVND (reference sequence). The CDR3 length is 12 residues. The CDR3 coding sequence is TGTGCCAGTAGTATCGAGGGGGCAGCTGCTTTCTTT. Its translation is CASSIEGAAAFF.

The rearrangement joins TRBV5-1 to TRBJ2-1; TRBD2 matches at 10 bases. Looked up from germline, CDR1 is SGHRS and CDR2 is YFSETQ. With V trimmed by 2 bases and J by 7 bases, 0 bases remained unmatched. This CDR3 contains 13 residues. CDR3 amino acids: CASSLAGGNEQFF. The CDR3, as DNA: TGCGCCAGCAGCTTAGCGGGGGGGAATGAGCAGTTCTTC.

In this sample, this clone turned up once. The junction departs from the called germline gene at one end, perhaps through a read error. The chain is built from TRBV7-8 and TRBJ1-5, with D possibly being TRBD1 (5 bases). The CDR3 runs to 15 residues. Germline V CDR1 and CDR2: SGHVS, FQNEAQ. CDR3 bases: TGTGCCAGCAGCCTAGCGGGAGGGACCTATCAGCCCCAGCATTTT. Translation gives CASSLAGGTYQPQHF.

In its sample, this clone was seen a few times. The CDR3 is CASSSSNRGNYGYTF. The CDR3, as DNA: TGTGCCAGCAGCTCGTCCAACAGGGGAAACTATGGCTACACCTTC. V usage is TRBV7-9 and J usage is TRBJ1-2; 7 bases line up with TRBD1. The CDR3 covers 15 residues. The V gene end was trimmed by 4 bases and the J gene end by 2 bases; junction bases not matched to a gene: 7. Germline V gene data show CDR1 as SEHNR and CDR2 as FQNEAQ (reference sequence).

This rearrangement joins TRBV2 to TRBJ2-2; 8 bases agree with TRBD2. The V and J ends lost 8 bases and 7 bases, in that order; junction bases with no gene match: 12. The CDR3 is 15 amino acids. The V gene's germline CDR1 is SNHLY and CDR2 FYNNEI. The CDR3 DNA reads as TGTGCCAGCCTTCCCTTCGGGGGGGTGGACGGGGAGCTGTTTTTT. Encoded protein: CASLPFGGVDGELFF.

The chain recombines TRBV11-2 with TRBJ2-1, with D perhaps matching TRBD1 (6 bases). Germline CDR1 reads SGHAT; CDR2 reads FQNNGV. This CDR3 has 15 residues. Trimming took 1 base from V and 5 from J, leaving 12 bases between them. CDR3 sequence: CASSLGGTPNNEQFF. CDR3 sequence (DNA): TGTGCCAGCAGCTTAGGGGGGACACCCAACAATGAGCAGTTCTTC.

This chain uses TRBV7-2 with TRBJ1-3; D not resolved. Germline CDR1 SGHTA, CDR2 FQGNSA. The CDR3 runs 12 residues. Trimming stripped 4 bases from V and 2 bases from J, with 3 bases between. Here the CDR3 reads CASSSTGNTIYF. The CDR3 DNA follows: TGTGCCAGCAGCTCAACTGGAAACACCATATATTTT.